This record concerns one TCR beta chain sequence. This specimen belongs to a study of blood T cell repertoires in COVID-19. As for the study in general: Samples came from the United States, Italy and Spain, spanning acute and convalescent COVID-19. T cells, B-cell-depleted T cells, or PBMCs provided the cDNA or gDNA that served as material.

From germline, CDR1 is SGHRS and CDR2 YFSETQ. The length of the CDR3 is 14 residues. The V gene end was trimmed by 6 bases and the J gene end by 2 bases; junction bases not matched to a gene: 7. Patients at the Seattle site were enrolled during active infection and followed longitudinally. How the authors handled the data: Estimation of nucleated cell counts relied on the amplification of reference gene primers. Sequencing was performed with immunoSEQ multiplex PCR; in TCRdb, only in-frame clones are kept and a portion is missing. From that table come the V and J calls and clone size; the DNA was used to work out D and trimming. The table includes roughly 150,000 clones, around 74% detected once.

Specimen: peripheral blood. The chain recombines TRBV5-1 with TRBJ2-5; 7 nucleotides agree with TRBD1. This TCR was sampled from a woman aged 55-69 years with COVID-19, enrolled during active disease. The chain's CDR3 is CASTQTGMQETQYF. The CDR3 DNA reads as TGCGCCAGCACCCAGACAGGGATGCAAGAGACCCAGTACTTC. Variable domain in full (rest from reference TRBV5-1 and TRBJ2-5): KAGVTQTPRYLIKTRGQQVTLSCSPISGHRSVSWYQQTPGQGLQFLFEYFSETQRNKGNFPGRFSGRQFSNSRSEMNVSTLELGDSALYLCASTQTGMQETQYFGPGTRLLVL.